Below, 31 T cell receptor beta chains from the same sample are listed, as sequenced in a study of blood T cell repertoires in COVID-19. The table came from immunoSEQ multiplex PCR; TCRdb's copy has only in-frame clones and leaves some out. The sample lists about 75,000 clones, around 79% seen once, with 5.4% in the top ten. Source material: peripheral blood. These receptors originate from a woman older than 75 with active or convalescent COVID-19.

The gene calls are TRBV15 and TRBJ2-4, with TRBD2 matching over 10 bases. This CDR3 contains 16 residues. V lost 4 bases to trimming and J lost 0 bases; unmatched junction nucleotides: 3. Germline V CDR1 and CDR2: LNHNV, YYDKDF (reference sequence). The CDR3 reads CATSIGLAVAKNIQYF. CDR3 bases: TGTGCCACCAGCATAGGACTAGCGGTAGCCAAAAACATTCAGTACTTC.

This chain uses TRBV7-2 with TRBJ1-5; 10 bases fit TRBD1. The CDR3 has 16 amino acids. The junction had 10 bases not matched to a gene; V was cut back by 2 bases and J by 9 bases. Germline CDR1 and CDR2: SGHTA and FQGNSA. CDR3 bases: TGTGCCAGCAGCTTAAGTGGGACAGGGGATTTTTGGCCCCAGCATTTT. Protein: CASSLSGTGDFWPQHF.

The chain is built from TRBV6-5 and TRBJ2-7; tentatively, D is TRBD2 (6 bases). The V gene lost 5 bases and the J gene lost 3 bases, with 11 bases spanning the gap. The CDR3 runs 13 residues. From germline, CDR1 is MNHEY and CDR2 SVGAGI. CDR3 sequence (DNA): TGTGCCAGCAGTCCCCCGGGACTCTACGAGCAGTACTTC. This gives the protein CASSPPGLYEQYF.

V usage is TRBV7-9 and J usage is TRBJ2-1; 8 nucleotides agree with TRBD1. The J segment lost 6 bases and the V segment lost 1 base, leaving 5 bases of the junction unmatched. The CDR3 length is 15 residues. CDR1 and CDR2 (germline): SEHNR, FQNEAQ (reference sequence). The CDR3 reads CASSLGQGASNEQFF. The CDR3 DNA reads as TGTGCCAGCAGCTTAGGGCAGGGGGCCTCCAATGAGCAGTTCTTC.

This clone was seen only a few times. The rearrangement uses TRBV10-3 and TRBJ2-7; TRBD1 aligns across 12 bases. Trimming removed 7 bases from V and 7 bases from J; junction bases left unmatched: 14. The CDR3 contains 16 residues. In germline, CDR1 is ENHRY, CDR2 SYGVKD. CDR3 amino acids: CAITAYPGQGAGEQYF. CDR3 nucleotide sequence: TGTGCCATCACCGCCTATCCGGGACAGGGGGCTGGGGAGCAGTACTTC.

This clone was counted between two and nine times. V gene TRBV10-3 combines with J gene TRBJ1-5, with D perhaps TRBD1 (5 bases). From germline, CDR1 is ENHRY and CDR2 SYGVKD. The CDR3 totals 15 residues. Trimming took off 3 bases at V and 6 bases at J, with 15 bases between the two ends. CDR3 in amino acids: CAISESQGRVQPQHF. The CDR3 DNA is TGTGCCATCAGTGAATCCCAGGGTCGGGTTCAGCCCCAGCATTTT.

The J gene is TRBJ2-7, the V gene TRBV28; 11 nucleotides align to TRBD2. Unmatched junction bases numbered 9, after V lost 3 bases and J lost 2 bases. The CDR3 contains 17 residues. CDR1 and CDR2 from the germline V gene are MDHEN and SYDVKM. CDR3 sequence: CASSFQIAGGPAYEQYF. The CDR3 DNA is TGTGCCAGCAGTTTCCAAATAGCGGGAGGGCCCGCCTACGAGCAGTACTTC. The full variable domain, its missing parts supplied by reference TRBV28 and TRBJ2-7, is DVKVTQSSRYLVKRTGEKVFLECVQDMDHENMFWYRQDPGLGLRLIYFSYDVKMKEKGDIPEGYSVSREKKERFSLILESASTNQTSMYLCASSFQIAGGPAYEQYFGPGTRLTVT.

The V call is TRBV7-9, the J call TRBJ2-7; 7 bases are a match to TRBD1. Germline V CDR1 and CDR2: SEHNR, FQNEAQ (reference sequence). The CDR3 covers 16 residues. Trimming cost V 4 bases and J 3 bases; bases outside gene matches: 12. The CDR3 protein is CASSSRQGGSFYEQYF. The CDR3 DNA follows: TGTGCCAGCAGCTCACGACAGGGTGGGAGTTTCTACGAGCAGTACTTC.

This clone turned up a few times. V usage is TRBV6-4 and J usage is TRBJ1-6; TRBD1 is a possible D gene (6 bases). Trimming removed 1 base from V and 8 bases from J, with 9 bases in between. Germline assignment: CDR1 MRHNA and CDR2 SNTAGT. This CDR3 contains 14 residues. For the CDR3, the DNA is TGTGCCAGCAGTGACTGGCAGGGGTATTCACCCCTCCACTTT. This translates into CASSDWQGYSPLHF.

The V call is TRBV19, the J call TRBJ2-7; TRBD1 is a possible D gene (6 bases). The V gene's germline CDR1 is LNHDA and CDR2 SQIVND (reference sequence). V shed 2 bases and J shed 6 bases, with 11 bases lying between them. The CDR3 has 13 amino acids. The CDR3 DNA reads TGTGCCAGTAGTATAACAGGGATGGGCGAGCAGTACTTC. It is translated as CASSITGMGEQYF.

The rearrangement joins TRBV18 to TRBJ1-2, with a tentative D call TRBD1 (5 bases). Trimming took 3 bases from V and 5 from J, leaving 16 bases between them. Germline V gene data show CDR1 as KGHSH and CDR2 as LQKENI. This CDR3 contains 15 residues. CDR3 DNA sequence: TGTGCCAGCTCACCCAGTAGGGGTCAAAGATATGGCTACACCTTC. It specifies CASSPSRGQRYGYTF.

The table lists this clone with a few counts. The genes are TRBV6-2 or TRBV6-3 and TRBJ1-5, with 9 bases aligning to TRBD1. The J segment lost 6 bases and the V segment lost 4 bases, leaving 10 bases of the junction unmatched. The germline V gene encodes CDR1 MNHEY and CDR2 SVGEGT. This CDR3 contains 16 residues. CDR3: CASSSLDRGSFQPQHF. The CDR3 DNA follows: TGTGCCAGCAGTTCCTTAGACAGGGGGTCTTTTCAGCCCCAGCATTTT.

This clone was observed a single time. The V call is TRBV24-1, the J call TRBJ2-7; 8 nucleotides match TRBD1. Per germline, CDR1 KGHDR and CDR2 SFDVKD. The CDR3 has 21 residues. V was pared by 1 base and J by 2 bases, with 21 bases of the junction left unmatched. CDR3 amino acids: CATSDFSPGQESHGTPYEQYF. For the CDR3, the DNA is TGTGCCACCAGTGATTTCAGCCCGGGACAGGAGAGCCACGGGACTCCCTACGAGCAGTACTTC.

V usage is TRBV3-1 (or the pseudogene TRBV3-2) and J usage is TRBJ2-7; 8 bases align to TRBD2. Germline V gene lookup returns CDR1 LGHDT and CDR2 YNNKEL (reference sequence). CDR3 length equals 14 residues. Trimming at V came to 5 bases and at J to 2 bases, leaving 5 bases not matched to a gene. This CDR3 reads CASSSGGGPYEQYF. The DNA for the CDR3 is TGTGCCAGCAGCTCCGGGGGGGGCCCCTACGAGCAGTACTTC.

This clone appeared a few times. The chain employs TRBV5-6 and TRBJ1-3; 9 nucleotides match TRBD1. CDR1 is SGHDT and CDR2 is YYEEEE in the germline V gene. CDR3 length: 16 residues. V lost 2 bases and J lost 3; bases outside the gene matches: 6. CDR3 loop: CASSFLDRGDGNTIYF. DNA for the CDR3: TGTGCCAGCAGCTTCCTGGACAGGGGTGATGGAAACACCATATATTTT.

This clone occurred once. This chain joins TRBV9 and TRBJ2-1; unclear D gene. This CDR3 has 17 amino acids. Germline V gene lookup returns CDR1 SGDLS and CDR2 YYNGEE. Trimming took 4 bases from V and 0 from J, leaving 17 bases between them. Here the CDR3 DNA reads TGTGCCAGCAGCCTTAGTCCCCGACTTAGCTCCTACAATGAGCAGTTCTTC. Its protein product is CASSLSPRLSSYNEQFF.

This clone showed up just once. This chain joins TRBV13 and TRBJ1-2, with 12 bases lining up with TRBD1. Per the germline V gene, CDR1 is PRHDT and CDR2 is FYEKMQ (reference sequence). This CDR3 is 18 amino acids long. The junction had 14 bases not matched to a gene; V was cut back by 5 bases and J by 4 bases. The chain's CDR3 is CASSPPGGTGGSPYGYTF. The CDR3 DNA sequence: TGTGCCAGCAGCCCCCCGGGCGGGACAGGGGGCAGCCCCTATGGCTACACCTTC.

The chain combines TRBV5-6 with TRBJ2-2; D gene ambiguous. This CDR3 has 15 residues. V shed 0 bases and J shed 4 bases, with 10 bases lying between them. Germline-derived CDR1 and CDR2 are SGHDT and YYEEEE. CDR3 residues: CASSLGGRGTGELFF. CDR3 nucleotides: TGTGCCAGCAGCTTGGGAGGAAGAGGCACCGGGGAGCTGTTTTTT.

A single count supports this clone. The chain carries TRBV18 and TRBJ2-3; D gene uncertain. This CDR3 is built from 16 residues. Germline loops: CDR1 KGHSH, CDR2 LQKENI. V lost 1 base, J lost 1 base, and 12 bases lay in between. This CDR3 is CASSPRPSAGTDTQYF. CDR3 in DNA: TGTGCCAGCTCACCACGACCGTCTGCGGGCACAGATACGCAGTATTTT.

The V and J genes are TRBV5-1 and TRBJ2-7; 8 nucleotides line up with TRBD1. This CDR3 comprises 14 residues. CDR1 is SGHRS and CDR2 is YFSETQ in the germline V gene. V shed 1 base, J shed 3 bases, and the junction held 3 bases outside the gene matches. In DNA, the CDR3 is TGCGCCAGCAGCTTGTGGACAGGGAACTACGAGCAGTACTTC. Amino acids: CASSLWTGNYEQYF.

The rearrangement uses TRBV6-2 or TRBV6-3 and TRBJ1-1, with D perhaps matching TRBD1 (5 bases). The CDR3 has 16 amino acids. Germline CDR1 is MNHEY and CDR2 is SVGEGT. V shed 3 bases and J shed 4 bases, with 18 bases lying between them. The CDR3 loop reads CASSYQGGRSFTEAFF. The CDR3 nucleotides read TGTGCCAGCAGTTATCAGGGTGGAAGATCGTTCACTGAAGCTTTCTTT.

The V call is TRBV7-9, the J call TRBJ2-2, with 10 bases fitting TRBD1. CDR1 and CDR2 (germline): SEHNR, FQNEAQ (reference sequence). V was pared by 4 bases and J by 5 bases, with 7 bases of the junction left unmatched. The CDR3 has 16 amino acids. The CDR3 protein is CASSSPGQGITGELFF. The CDR3 bases are TGTGCCAGCAGCTCCCCGGGACAGGGGATTACCGGGGAGCTGTTTTTT.

This rearrangement joins TRBV5-8 to TRBJ2-7; tentatively, D is TRBD1 (6 bases). The CDR3 loop spans 15 amino acids. Trimming took off 1 base at V and 6 bases at J, with 17 bases between the two ends. From germline, CDR1 is SGHTS and CDR2 YDEGEE. The CDR3, as DNA: TGTGCCAGCAGCTTGTGGGACACCGGGCGCTCCGAGCAGTACTTC. It codes for CASSLWDTGRSEQYF.

This clone was counted a single time. The chain joins TRBV6-5 to TRBJ2-5; TRBD2 matches 10 bases. V was clipped by 6 bases and J by 4 bases; unmatched bases: 5. This CDR3 has 14 residues. Germline CDR1 is MNHEY and CDR2 is SVGAGI. CDR3 sequence: CASSSGGALETQYF. For the CDR3, the DNA is TGTGCCAGCAGCAGCGGGGGGGCCTTAGAGACCCAGTACTTC.

This rearrangement joins TRBV7-9 to TRBJ2-1; TRBD2 matches 10 bases. The CDR3 length is 17 residues. Trimming cost V 2 bases and J 3 bases; bases outside gene matches: 7. Germline CDR1 is SEHNR and CDR2 is FQNEAQ (reference sequence). The CDR3 DNA is TGTGCCAGCAGCTTAAGTCTAGCGGGAGCAGGCTACAATGAGCAGTTCTTC. The encoded protein is CASSLSLAGAGYNEQFF. Complete variable domain (other parts from reference TRBV7-9 and TRBJ2-1): DTGVSQNPRHKITKRGQNVTFRCDPISEHNRLYWYRQTLGQGPEFLTYFQNEAQLEKSRLLSDRFSAERPKGSFSTLEIQRTEQGDSAMYLCASSLSLAGAGYNEQFFGPGTRLTVL.

V gene TRBV10-1 combines with J gene TRBJ2-7; D unresolved. CDR3 length: 14 residues. V dropped 2 bases and J dropped 3 bases, with 11 bases sitting between them. CDR1 and CDR2 from the germline V gene are WNHNN and SYGVQD (reference sequence). The CDR3 is CASSERVYHYEQYF. In DNA, the CDR3 is TGCGCCAGCAGTGAGCGGGTCTACCACTACGAGCAGTACTTC.

The CDR3 DNA reads as TGCGCCAGCAGCTCCGGACTAGCGGGAGTGGAGACCCAGTACTTC. It codes for CASSSGLAGVETQYF. This chain links TRBV5-1 with TRBJ2-5; 13 nucleotides agree with TRBD2. Unmatched junction bases numbered 4, after V lost 3 bases and J lost 5 bases. The CDR3 is made up of 15 amino acids. Germline CDR1 reads SGHRS; CDR2 reads YFSETQ.

V usage is TRBV6-5 and J usage is TRBJ2-1; 10 bases are shared with TRBD2. Germline CDR1 reads MNHEY; CDR2 reads SVGAGI. V gave up 7 bases and J gave up 9 bases; unmatched junction bases: 12. The CDR3 extends over 15 amino acids. CDR3 region: CASTNPSGRAGEQFF. The CDR3 nucleotides are TGTGCCAGCACCAACCCGAGCGGGAGGGCGGGTGAGCAGTTCTTC.

The count of this clone is one. V gene TRBV15 combines with J gene TRBJ2-5, with 9 nucleotides matching TRBD1. The germline CDR1 and CDR2 sequences are LNHNV and YYDKDF (reference sequence). V was clipped by 5 bases and J by 4 bases; unmatched bases: 8. The CDR3 spans 15 residues. CDR3 in amino acids: CATSPDRGLLETQYF. The CDR3 DNA follows: TGTGCCACCAGCCCGGACAGGGGATTGTTAGAGACCCAGTACTTC. Variable domain in full (rest from reference TRBV15 and TRBJ2-5): DAMVIQNPRYQVTQFGKPVTLSCSQTLNHNVMYWYQQKSSQAPKLLFHYYDKDFNNEADTPDNFQSRRPNTSFCFLDIRSPGLGDTAMYLCATSPDRGLLETQYFGPGTRLLVL.

The chain uses TRBV21-1 and TRBJ2-3; the tabulated D call, TRBD1, remains unverified against the DNA. TRBV21-1 is given as a pseudogene. CDR3 length equals 18 residues. The CDR3 DNA sequence: TGTGCCAGCAGCAAAATCGTTGAACAGGGGTTTGGTGGAGATACGCAGTATTTT. Translating it yields CASSKIVEQGFGGDTQYF.

The V call is TRBV2, the J call TRBJ2-4; the D gene is possibly TRBD2 (6 bases). CDR1 is SNHLY and CDR2 is FYNNEI in the germline V gene. Trimming removed 6 bases from V and 0 bases from J, with 15 bases in between. The CDR3 covers 16 residues. CDR3 in DNA: TGTGCCAGCAGACCGGAGGGGACCTTAGCCAAAAACATTCAGTACTTC. Residues: CASRPEGTLAKNIQYF.